The next 2 T cell receptor beta chains were all read from a single sample in a study of T cells in Graves' hyperthyroidism and ophthalmopathy. Template material for amplifying TCR beta CDR3 regions consisted of RNA transcripts. The HTBI primer set drove a first-round RT-PCR of the TCR CDR3. Via MiXCR, TCRdb re-called the multiplex PCR reads, giving one row per CDR3 protein. The data hold around 600,000 distinct CDR3 sequences, with 13% to 15% observed a single time. Sequenced material: blood. Receptor source: a woman younger than 35 with Graves' ophthalmopathy.

This clonotype was recorded at least ten times. V gene TRBV28 combines with J gene TRBJ1-4; D not resolved. Trimming removed 3 bases at V and 1 base at J, with 9 bases between. Germline CDR1 is MDHEN and CDR2 is SYDVKM. This CDR3 comprises 15 residues. As DNA, the CDR3 is TGTGCCAGCAGTTTCTGGCAGCGAACTAATGAAAAACTGTTTTTT. It specifies CASSFWQRTNEKLFF.

The sample holds many counts of this clonotype. The chain employs TRBV29-1 and TRBJ2-7; 7 bases align to TRBD1. The V segment lost 5 bases and the J segment 3 bases; nucleotides outside the gene matches: 7. The CDR3 consists of 13 residues. CDR1 is SQVTM and CDR2 is ANQGSEA in the germline V gene. CDR3 sequence (DNA): TGCAGCGTTCCCGGGACAGAAGTCTACGAGCAGTACTTC. It yields the protein CSVPGTEVYEQYF.